What follows describes a single T cell receptor beta chain. Its antigen is unknown. No quality values exist for individual bases; no much larger clone is one base distant. The data stem from a study of identifying expanded T cells in peripheral blood (dated by TCRdb to the late 2010s). In the study overall: Four technical replicates, made by sequencing separate aliquots from the same pool of genomic DNA, were compared pairwise.

Beyond this particular receptor, the publication reports: The binomial model flagged about 1.1 differentially abundant clones between technical replicates but 15 to 17 over around two weeks and 19 to 20 over approximately four weeks. The authors expected biological variance in healthy repertoires might increase further over much longer intervals such as months to years. The beta-binomial model significantly reduced the number of clones called differentially abundant and the false-positive rate across all healthy-donor time intervals. Across all healthy donors, variance in clone template counts between approximately two-week samples was found to increase significantly with total template count.

TCRbeta CDR3 regions were profiled by bias-controlled multiplex PCR amplification of genomic DNA with the immunoSEQ Assay. Per the source publication's procedure: The absolute abundance of each unique TCRbeta CDR3 region was quantified after sequences were collapsed and filtered. Differential abundance was tested with two models: a binomial (Fisher-equivalent) model and a beta-binomial model that adds time-dependent variance fitted from healthy donors. Clones with fewer than 5 combined templates were removed, and differential abundance was called for clones with a Benjamini-Hochberg FDR below 0.01. Beta-binomial variance was modeled as a function of total template count across the two samples using the form v = (b*log(k)+a)^2. TCRdb took over this immuneACCESS table, retaining in-frame rearrangements with V and J assigned. Such tables are incomplete; in checked studies, under half of the missing clones stem from an unresolved V gene, and the remainder is unexplained. V and J calls and clone size are given by that table; D and trimming were obtained from the DNA. The sample data list under 100,000 clones, and approximately 84% of these were observed just once. Together, the top ten hold 3.5% to 5.5% of the sample.

The germline V gene provides CDR1 SGHAT and CDR2 FQNNGV. The CDR3 goes from the cysteine to the phenylalanine over 17 residues. Just CDR3 DNA is preserved here, 51 bases in frame from base 1. V gives up 1 base and J gives up 1 base, and the segment between their germline ends measures 16 bases. During the collection period, no infections or other immune events were recorded for the healthy donors. Time-dependent variance in a beta-binomial model of T-cell clone differential abundance was calibrated using healthy-donor blood repertoires as a training cohort. The training cohort was composed of some ten healthy donors, 3 female and 7 male. On average the donors were approximately 43 years old, and their ages spanned roughly 29 to 70 years. Obtained from a commercial supplier, whole blood was collected from each healthy donor at three time points set about two weeks apart. For immunosequencing, genomic DNA was extracted from unsorted whole blood.

Recombination joined TRBV11-2 with TRBJ1-1, with the identity of the D gene unclear. Material for sequencing was blood. This TCR was sampled from a person aged 18-70 years in good health. The CDR3 protein sequence reads: CASSLGFTRSGNTEAFF. The nucleotide sequence is given as TGTGCCAGCAGCTTAGGATTTACGCGAAGTGGGAACACTGAAGCTTTCTTT.